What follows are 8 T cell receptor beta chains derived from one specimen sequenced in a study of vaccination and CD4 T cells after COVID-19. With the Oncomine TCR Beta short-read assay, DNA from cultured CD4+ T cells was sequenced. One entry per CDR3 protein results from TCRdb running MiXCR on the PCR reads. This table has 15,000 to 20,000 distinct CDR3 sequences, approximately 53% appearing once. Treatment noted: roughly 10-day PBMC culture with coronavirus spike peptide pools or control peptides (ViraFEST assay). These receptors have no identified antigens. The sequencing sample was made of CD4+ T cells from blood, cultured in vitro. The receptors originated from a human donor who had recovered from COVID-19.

CDR3: CASSLRNQRAGGELFF. In nucleotides, the CDR3 is TGTGCCAGCAGCTTAAGGAACCAGCGGGCTGGGGGGGAGCTGTTTTTT. The chain is built from TRBV7-2 and TRBJ2-2; possible D gene TRBD2, 6 bases. The CDR3 is made up of 16 amino acids. Trimming pared 2 bases from V and 8 bases from J, leaving 18 bases between. Germline assignment: CDR1 SGHTA and CDR2 FQGNSA.

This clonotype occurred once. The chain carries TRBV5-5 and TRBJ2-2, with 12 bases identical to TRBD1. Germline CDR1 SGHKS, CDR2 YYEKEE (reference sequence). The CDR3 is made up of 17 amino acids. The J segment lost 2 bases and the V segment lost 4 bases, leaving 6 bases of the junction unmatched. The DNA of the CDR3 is TGTGCCAGCAGCCTGGGACAGGGGGCTATTAACACCGGGGAGCTGTTTTTT. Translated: CASSLGQGAINTGELFF.

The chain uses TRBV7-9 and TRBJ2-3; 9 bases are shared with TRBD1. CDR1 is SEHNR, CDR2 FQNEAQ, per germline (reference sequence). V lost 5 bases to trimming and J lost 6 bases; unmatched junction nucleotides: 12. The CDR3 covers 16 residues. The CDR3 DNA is TGTGCCAGCAGCCGATCCGGACAGGGGTGGTTGGATACGCAGTATTTT. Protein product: CASSRSGQGWLDTQYF.

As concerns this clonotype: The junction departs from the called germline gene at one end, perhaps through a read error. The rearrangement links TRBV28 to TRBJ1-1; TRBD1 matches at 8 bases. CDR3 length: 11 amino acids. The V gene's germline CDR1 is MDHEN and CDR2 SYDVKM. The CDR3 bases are TGTGCCAGCAGTTCTCGGACAGGGATAGGCTTT. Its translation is CASSSRTGIGF.

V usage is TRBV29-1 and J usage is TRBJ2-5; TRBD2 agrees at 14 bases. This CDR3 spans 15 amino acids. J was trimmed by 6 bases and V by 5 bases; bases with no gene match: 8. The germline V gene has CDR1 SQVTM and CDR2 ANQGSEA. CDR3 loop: CSVWGTSGSVKTQYF. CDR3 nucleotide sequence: TGCAGCGTTTGGGGGACTAGCGGGAGTGTCAAGACCCAGTACTTC.

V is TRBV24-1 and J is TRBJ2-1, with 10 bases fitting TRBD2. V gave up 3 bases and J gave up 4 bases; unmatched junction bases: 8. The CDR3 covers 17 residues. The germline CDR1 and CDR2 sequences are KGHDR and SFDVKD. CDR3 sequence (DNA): TGTGCCACCAGTGATCTCGGGCTAGCGGGAGCGTACAATGAGCAGTTCTTC. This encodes CATSDLGLAGAYNEQFF.

This chain's CDR3 is CASSFGTDKNIQYF. CDR3 nucleotide sequence: TGCGCCAGCAGCTTTGGGACAGATAAAAACATTCAGTACTTC. The chain couples TRBV5-1 to TRBJ2-4; 7 bases are shared with TRBD1. The CDR3 is 14 residues long. After removal of 2 bases from V and 4 bases from J, the junction contained 3 bases not matched to a gene. Germline V gene lookup returns CDR1 SGHRS and CDR2 YFSETQ.

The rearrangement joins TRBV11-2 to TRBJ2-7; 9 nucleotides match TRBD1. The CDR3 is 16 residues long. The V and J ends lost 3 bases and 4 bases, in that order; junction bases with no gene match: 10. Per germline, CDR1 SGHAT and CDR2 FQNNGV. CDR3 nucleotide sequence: TGTGCCAGCAGCTTGGGGTATGGGACAGGGATTTACGAGCAGTACTTC. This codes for CASSLGYGTGIYEQYF. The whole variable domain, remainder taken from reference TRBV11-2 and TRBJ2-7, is EAGVAQSPRYKIIEKRQSVAFWCNPISGHATLYWYQQILGQGPKLLIQFQNNGVVDDSQLPKDRFSAERLKGVDSTLKIQPAKLEDSAVYLCASSLGYGTGIYEQYFGPGTRLTVT.